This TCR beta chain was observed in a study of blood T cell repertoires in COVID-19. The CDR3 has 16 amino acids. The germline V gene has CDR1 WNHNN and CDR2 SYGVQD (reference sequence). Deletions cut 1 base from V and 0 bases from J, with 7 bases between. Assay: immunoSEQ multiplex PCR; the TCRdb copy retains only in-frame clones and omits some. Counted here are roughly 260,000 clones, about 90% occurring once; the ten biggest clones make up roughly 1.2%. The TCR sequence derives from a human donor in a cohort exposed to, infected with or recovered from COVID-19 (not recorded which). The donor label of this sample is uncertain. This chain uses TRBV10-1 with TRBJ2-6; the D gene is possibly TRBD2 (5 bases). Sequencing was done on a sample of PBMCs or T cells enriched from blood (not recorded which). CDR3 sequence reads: CASSEWAGSGANVLTF. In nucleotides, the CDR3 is TGCGCCAGCAGTGAGTGGGCGGGCTCTGGGGCCAACGTCCTGACTTTC.